Following are 24 T cell receptor beta chains from one sample sequenced in a study of blood T cell repertoires in COVID-19 (dated by TCRdb to 2018 to 2020). The library was prepared using the immunoSEQ multiplex PCR assay. Drawn from immuneACCESS, this table holds only the in-frame rearrangements with V and J called that TCRdb kept. Clones are partly lost; checked studies trace under half to an unresolved V gene and leave the rest unexplained. The sample data list around 70,000 clones, and roughly 89% of these were observed just once. The top ten clonotypes cover about 9.1% of the sample. The sample was peripheral blood. The receptor set was obtained from an older man with acute or convalescent COVID-19.

The chain combines TRBV5-4 with TRBJ2-3; TRBD1 might be the D (6 bases). V was trimmed by 4 bases and J by 1 base, leaving 13 bases between them. The CDR3 sequence is 15 residues long. Germline V CDR1 and CDR2: SGHNT, YYREEE (reference sequence). The CDR3, as DNA: TGTGCCAGCAGCCGAGGGGACAAGCGCACAGATACGCAGTATTTT. Translated: CASSRGDKRTDTQYF.

V and J are TRBV29-1 and TRBJ1-5; D may be TRBD1 (5 bases). Trimming removed 5 bases from V and 4 bases from J, with 12 bases in between. CDR1 is SQVTM, CDR2 ANQGSEA, per germline. CDR3 size: 13 residues. The CDR3 spells CSVSDGGNQPQHF. The CDR3 DNA is TGCAGCGTTTCCGACGGGGGGAATCAGCCCCAGCATTTT.

This chain connects TRBV4-2 to TRBJ2-6; a weak D match, TRBD1 (6 bases). The CDR3 totals 18 residues. V was shortened by 0 bases and J by 0 bases, with 12 bases between the two germline ends. Per the germline V gene, CDR1 is LGHNA and CDR2 is YNFKEQ. The CDR3 coding sequence is TGTGCCAGCAGCCAAGATGGGGGCGGACCCTCTGGGGCCAACGTCCTGACTTTC. This codes for CASSQDGGGPSGANVLTF.

This rearrangement joins TRBV5-1 to TRBJ2-3, with 11 bases identical to TRBD2. From germline, CDR1 is SGHRS and CDR2 YFSETQ. V gave up 4 bases and J gave up 3 bases; unmatched junction bases: 4. There are 15 residues in the CDR3. This CDR3 reads CASSLAGGSTDTQYF. The CDR3 DNA reads as TGCGCCAGCAGCCTAGCGGGAGGATCTACAGATACGCAGTATTTT.

This clone has more than one count but fewer than ten. The chain couples TRBV12-3 or TRBV12-4 to TRBJ2-7; a possible D gene is TRBD1 (6 bases). This CDR3 spans 13 amino acids. V was clipped by 6 bases and J by 0 bases, with 9 bases between them. This chain's CDR3 is CASRRDNSYEQYF. CDR3 bases: TGTGCCAGCAGAAGGGACAACTCCTACGAGCAGTACTTC.

The rearrangement uses TRBV19 and TRBJ2-7; a weak D match, TRBD2 (7 bases). CDR1 is LNHDA, CDR2 SQIVND, per germline (reference sequence). V was pared by 3 bases and J by 11 bases, with 32 bases between. CDR3 length: 18 amino acids. The CDR3 DNA reads TGTGCCAGTAGTATTGCCCTTGGGGGCGGGAGCGGAGGGAGTTCAAAGTACTTC. Amino acids: CASSIALGGGSGGSSKYF.

The chain combines TRBV30 with TRBJ1-1; 10 positions match TRBD1. With V trimmed by 2 bases and J by 5 bases, 8 bases remained unmatched. Germline values: CDR1 GTSNPN, CDR2 SVGIG (reference sequence). There are 15 residues in the CDR3. CDR3 protein: CAWSNSGQGRTEAFF. The CDR3 nucleotides read TGTGCCTGGAGTAATTCGGGACAGGGGCGGACTGAAGCTTTCTTT.

V is TRBV24-1 and J is TRBJ2-3; 8 bases match TRBD1. The CDR3 is 14 residues long. V lost 10 bases and J lost 3; bases outside the gene matches: 8. Germline CDR1 KGHDR, CDR2 SFDVKD. The DNA for the CDR3 is TGTGCCACTTCGGACAGGGCGAGAACAGATACGCAGTATTTT. This translates into CATSDRARTDTQYF.

The chain joins TRBV7-3 to TRBJ1-5; possible D gene TRBD1, 6 bases. Germline CDR1 and CDR2: SGHTA and FQGTGA. This CDR3 spans 13 amino acids. V was pared by 0 bases and J by 7 bases, with 7 bases between. As DNA, the CDR3 is TGTGCCAGCAGCTTAACTACAGGGCAGCCCCAGCATTTT. This codes for CASSLTTGQPQHF.

The J gene is TRBJ2-7, the V gene TRBV12-5; D possibly corresponds to TRBD1 (6 bases). V shed 1 base and J shed 2 bases, with 6 bases lying between them. The CDR3 extends over 13 amino acids. Germline V lookup: CDR1 LGHNT, CDR2 FRNRAP. The CDR3 DNA reads TGTGCTAGTGGTTTGGGGACAGCCTACGAGCAGTACTTC. It specifies CASGLGTAYEQYF.

The chain recombines TRBV2 with TRBJ2-7; 7 bases align to TRBD1. The CDR3 spans 13 residues. V was clipped by 7 bases and J by 1 base; unmatched bases: 4. In germline, CDR1 is SNHLY, CDR2 FYNNEI. The CDR3 DNA reads TGTGCCAGCACATGGACAGGTTCCTACGAGCAGTACTTC. This sequence encodes CASTWTGSYEQYF.

The chain links TRBV19 to TRBJ1-1; the D gene is possibly TRBD1 (6 bases). V lost 5 bases, J lost 11 bases, and 15 bases lay in between. Germline values: CDR1 LNHDA, CDR2 SQIVND (reference sequence). This CDR3 comprises 12 residues. The CDR3 here is CASSQGPVRAFF. For the CDR3, the DNA is TGTGCCAGTAGTCAGGGGCCAGTACGGGCTTTCTTT.

The genes are TRBV10-1 and TRBJ2-1; 9 nucleotides line up with TRBD2. The CDR3 loop spans 15 amino acids. CDR1 is WNHNN, CDR2 SYGVQD, per germline (reference sequence). V lost 5 bases and J lost 3; bases outside the gene matches: 5. The CDR3 DNA reads as TGCGCCAGCAGTTTGACTAGCGGACTCTACAATGAGCAGTTCTTC. Translating gives CASSLTSGLYNEQFF.

The rearrangement uses TRBV7-2 and TRBJ2-3; 8 bases agree with TRBD2. Germline-derived CDR1 and CDR2 are SGHTA and FQGNSA. The ends lost 2 bases at V and 6 bases at J; junction bases unmatched: 13. CDR3 size: 17 residues. CDR3 DNA: TGTGCCAGCAGCTTAAGGGTTAGCGGGGCTACGGGGGATACGCAGTATTTT. It is translated as CASSLRVSGATGDTQYF.

This chain connects TRBV6-5 to TRBJ1-2; 8 positions agree with TRBD1. CDR1 MNHEY and CDR2 SVGAGI come from the germline V gene. V lost 0 bases and J lost 3; bases outside the gene matches: 0. The CDR3 is made up of 14 amino acids. CDR3 sequence: CASSYSTGDYGYTF. CDR3 DNA: TGTGCCAGCAGTTACTCGACAGGGGACTATGGCTACACCTTC.

The CDR3 protein is CASNQGNQPQHF. DNA of the CDR3: TGTGCCAGCAATCAGGGTAATCAGCCCCAGCATTTT. The chain has TRBV2 and TRBJ1-5; D is perhaps TRBD1 (5 bases). The CDR3 covers 12 residues. V lost 7 bases, J lost 4 bases, and 8 bases lay in between. Germline lookup yields CDR1 SNHLY and CDR2 FYNNEI. The full variable domain, with the rest looked up from reference TRBV2 and TRBJ1-5, is EPEVTQTPSHQVTQMGQEVILRCVPISNHLYFYWYRQILGQKVEFLVSFYNNEISEKSEIFDDQFSVERPDGSNFTLKIRSTKLEDSAMYFCASNQGNQPQHFGDGTRLSIL.

The chain combines TRBV19 with TRBJ2-1; D perhaps matches TRBD2 (6 bases). CDR3 length: 13 amino acids. The germline V gene encodes CDR1 LNHDA and CDR2 SQIVND (reference sequence). V was pared by 5 bases and J by 9 bases, with 14 bases between. In DNA form, the CDR3 reads TGTGCCAGTAGTTTCGGACGGGGAGGTGAGCAGTTCTTC. Its protein product is CASSFGRGGEQFF.

CDR3 region: CATSIAGTDTQYF. The CDR3 coding sequence is TGTGCCACCAGCATAGCGGGGACAGATACGCAGTATTTT. The chain joins TRBV15 to TRBJ2-3; TRBD2 agrees at 8 bases. In germline, CDR1 is LNHNV, CDR2 YYDKDF (reference sequence). V was pared by 4 bases and J by 3 bases, with 0 bases of the junction left unmatched. The CDR3 runs to 13 residues. The variable domain in full, with the rest retrieved from reference TRBV15 and TRBJ2-3, is DAMVIQNPRYQVTQFGKPVTLSCSQTLNHNVMYWYQQKSSQAPKLLFHYYDKDFNNEADTPDNFQSRRPNTSFCFLDIRSPGLGDTAMYLCATSIAGTDTQYFGPGTRLTVL.

V gene TRBV14 combines with J gene TRBJ1-2, with TRBD1 as a possible D gene (5 bases). The CDR3 spans 12 residues. V lost 5 bases to trimming and J lost 7 bases, with 11 bases between them. Germline loops: CDR1 SGHDN, CDR2 FVKESK. CDR3 region: CASSGQGGGYTF. The CDR3, as DNA: TGTGCCAGCAGCGGGCAGGGTGGTGGCTACACCTTC. The full variable domain, completed using reference TRBV14 and TRBJ1-2, is EAGVTQFPSHSVIEKGQTVTLRCDPISGHDNLYWYRRVMGKEIKFLLHFVKESKQDESGMPNNRFLAERTGGTYSTLKVQPAELEDSGVYFCASSGQGGGYTFGSGTRLTVV.

Notes on this clone: Compared with germline, one end of the junction differs, possibly owing to a read error. The chain carries TRBV7-7 and TRBJ2-1; 8 bases are shared with TRBD2. The V gene's germline CDR1 is SSHAT and CDR2 FNYEAQ (reference sequence). There are 14 residues in the CDR3. CDR3: CASSSGLAGDEQFF. The CDR3 DNA is TGTGCTAGCAGCTCCGGACTAGCCGGGGATGAGCAGTTCTTC.

The V gene is TRBV19, the J gene TRBJ1-1, with D unclear. CDR1 is LNHDA and CDR2 is SQIVND in the germline V gene (reference sequence). The CDR3 extends over 13 amino acids. V shed 2 bases and J shed 1 base, with 5 bases lying between them. CDR3 protein: CASSISWNTEAFF. The CDR3 nucleotides are TGTGCCAGTAGTATAAGCTGGAACACTGAAGCTTTCTTT.

The chain is built from TRBV18 and TRBJ2-3, with TRBD1 matching over 9 bases. Trimming removed 0 bases from V and 4 bases from J; junction bases left unmatched: 2. The CDR3 consists of 15 residues. The germline CDR1 and CDR2 sequences are KGHSH and LQKENI. CDR3 loop: CASSPPNRGPDTQYF. DNA of the CDR3: TGTGCCAGCTCACCACCGAACAGGGGGCCAGATACGCAGTATTTT.

The chain uses TRBV28 and TRBJ1-3, with 8 nucleotides matching TRBD1. This CDR3 region has 15 residues. Germline lookup yields CDR1 MDHEN and CDR2 SYDVKM. V shed 6 bases, J shed 6 bases, and the junction held 10 bases outside the gene matches. CDR3 amino acids: CASRTTGASSNTIYF. In DNA, the CDR3 is TGTGCCAGCAGGACGACAGGGGCTAGTTCAAACACCATATATTTT.

The chain recombines TRBV19 with TRBJ2-2; the match to TRBD1 covers 8 bases. This CDR3 is built from 15 residues. The germline V gene encodes CDR1 LNHDA and CDR2 SQIVND (reference sequence). The V segment lost 2 bases and the J segment 7 bases; nucleotides outside the gene matches: 6. Here the CDR3 DNA reads TGTGCCAGTAGTATAAGTACAGGGGGACTCGGGGAGCTGTTTTTT. Translated: CASSISTGGLGELFF.